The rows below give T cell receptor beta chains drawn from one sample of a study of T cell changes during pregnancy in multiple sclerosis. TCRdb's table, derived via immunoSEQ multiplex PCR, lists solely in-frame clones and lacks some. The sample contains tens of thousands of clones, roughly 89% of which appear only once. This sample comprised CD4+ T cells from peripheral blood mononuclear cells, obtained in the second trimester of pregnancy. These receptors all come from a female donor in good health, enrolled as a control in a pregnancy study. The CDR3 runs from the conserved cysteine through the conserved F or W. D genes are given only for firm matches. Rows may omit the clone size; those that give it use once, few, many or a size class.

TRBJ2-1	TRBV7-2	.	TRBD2	CASSSPLRGGPDNEQFF	TGTGCCAGCAGCTCCCCTTTGCGGGGGGGCCCGGATAATGAGCAGTTCTTC
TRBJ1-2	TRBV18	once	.	CASSPLDRTDYGYTF	TGTGCCAGCTCACCACTTGACAGGACAGACTATGGCTACACCTTC
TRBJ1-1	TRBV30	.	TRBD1	CAWRPRQGVMRAFF	TGTGCCTGGAGGCCCCGACAGGGGGTGATGAGAGCTTTCTTT
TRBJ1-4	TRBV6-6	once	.	CASSYPGEKLFF	TGTGCCAGCAGTTACCCAGGGGAAAAACTGTTTTTT
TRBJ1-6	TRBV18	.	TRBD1	CASSPSGQGNSPLHF	TGTGCCAGCTCACCCTCGGGACAGGGGAATTCACCCCTCCACTTT
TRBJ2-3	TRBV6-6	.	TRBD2	CASSPGGGTDTQYF	TGTGCCAGCAGTCCCGGGGGGGGCACAGATACGCAGTATTTT
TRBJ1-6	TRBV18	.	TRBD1	CASSLYGTGGLNSPLHF	TGTGCCAGCTCACTTTACGGGACAGGGGGCCTTAATTCACCCCTCCACTTT
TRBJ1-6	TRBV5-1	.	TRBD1	CASSRQGDNSPLHF	TGCGCCAGTTCCCGACAGGGGGATAATTCACCCCTCCACTTT
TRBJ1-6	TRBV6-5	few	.	CASSLQPAKSPLHF	TGTGCCAGCAGTTTACAACCTGCCAAATCACCCCTCCACTTT
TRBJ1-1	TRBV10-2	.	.	CASMRNTEAFF	TGCGCCAGCATGAGAAACACTGAAGCTTTCTTT
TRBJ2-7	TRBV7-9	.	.	CASSLGPVKEQYF	TGTGCCAGCAGCTTAGGGCCCGTAAAGGAGCAGTACTTC
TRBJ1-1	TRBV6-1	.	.	CASGVGFMNTEAFF	TGTGCCAGCGGAGTCGGGTTCATGAACACTGAAGCTTTCTTT
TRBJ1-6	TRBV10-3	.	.	CAAGSRREESPLHF	TGTGCCGCAGGGTCGAGAAGGGAAGAGTCACCCCTCCACTTT
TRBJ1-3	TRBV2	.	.	CASSFGVGSGNTIYF	TGTGCCAGCAGCTTCGGGGTAGGCTCTGGAAACACCATATATTTT
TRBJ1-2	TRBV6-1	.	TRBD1	CASSVGTGGLYGYTF	TGTGCCAGCAGTGTTGGGACAGGGGGCCTTTATGGCTACACCTTC
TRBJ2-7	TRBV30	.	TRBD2	CAWSVHGGGSYEQYF	TGTGCCTGGAGTGTACATGGCGGGGGGTCCTACGAGCAGTACTTC
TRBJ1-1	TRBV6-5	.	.	CASRANYRVTEAFF	TGTGCCAGCAGAGCAAACTACAGGGTCACTGAAGCTTTCTTT
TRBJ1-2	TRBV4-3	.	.	CASSQGIRQILNYGYTF	TGCGCCAGCAGCCAAGGAATCCGACAGATACTAAACTATGGCTACACCTTC
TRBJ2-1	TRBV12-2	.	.	CASRLWGSTGLPTNEQFF	TGTGCAAGTCGCTTATGGGGGTCAACGGGACTCCCGACCAATGAGCAGTTCTTC
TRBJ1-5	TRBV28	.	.	CASSLSGTRNQPQHF	TGTGCCAGCAGTTTATCGGGGACAAGGAATCAGCCCCAGCATTTT
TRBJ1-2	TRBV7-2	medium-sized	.	CASSLASRGRNYGYTF	TGTGCCAGCAGCTTAGCCAGCCGGGGGAGAAACTATGGCTACACCTTC
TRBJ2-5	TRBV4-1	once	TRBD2	CASSPLRRGSQETQYF	TGCGCCAGCAGCCCTCTCAGGCGGGGGTCCCAAGAGACCCAGTACTTC
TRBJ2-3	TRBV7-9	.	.	CASSLGRLVRDTQYF	TGTGCCAGCAGCTTAGGCAGACTAGTCAGAGATACGCAGTATTTT
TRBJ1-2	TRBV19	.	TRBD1	CASSSQGASYGYTF	TGTGCCAGTAGTAGTCAGGGGGCCTCCTATGGCTACACCTTC
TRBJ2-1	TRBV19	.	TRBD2	CASSIKRGGYNEQFF	TGTGCCAGTAGTATAAAGCGGGGGGGCTACAATGAGCAGTTCTTC
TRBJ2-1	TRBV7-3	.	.	CASSYHMTGSNEQFF	TGTGCCAGCAGCTATCACATGACAGGTTCCAATGAGCAGTTCTTC
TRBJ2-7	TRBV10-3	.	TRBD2	CAISSSGTSGGAMEQYF	TGTGCCATCAGTTCTTCCGGGACTAGCGGGGGGGCGATGGAGCAGTACTTC
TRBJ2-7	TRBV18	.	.	CASSPRLSYEQYF	TGTGCCAGCTCACCACGACTCTCCTACGAGCAGTACTTC
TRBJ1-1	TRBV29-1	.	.	CSVEVGRGPDTEAFF	TGCAGCGTTGAAGTAGGGCGCGGGCCGGACACTGAAGCTTTCTTT
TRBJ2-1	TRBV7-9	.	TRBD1	CASSSPGQGEYEQFF	TGTGCCAGCAGCTCTCCGGGACAGGGGGAGTATGAGCAGTTCTTC
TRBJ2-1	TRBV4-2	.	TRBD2	CASSQEGGTSGGAGYNEQFF	TGTGCCAGCAGCCAAGAAGGAGGGACTAGCGGGGGGGCCGGATACAATGAGCAGTTCTTC
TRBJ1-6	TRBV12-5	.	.	CASVGEGNSPLHF	TGTGCTAGTGTTGGAGAGGGTAATTCACCCCTCCACTTT